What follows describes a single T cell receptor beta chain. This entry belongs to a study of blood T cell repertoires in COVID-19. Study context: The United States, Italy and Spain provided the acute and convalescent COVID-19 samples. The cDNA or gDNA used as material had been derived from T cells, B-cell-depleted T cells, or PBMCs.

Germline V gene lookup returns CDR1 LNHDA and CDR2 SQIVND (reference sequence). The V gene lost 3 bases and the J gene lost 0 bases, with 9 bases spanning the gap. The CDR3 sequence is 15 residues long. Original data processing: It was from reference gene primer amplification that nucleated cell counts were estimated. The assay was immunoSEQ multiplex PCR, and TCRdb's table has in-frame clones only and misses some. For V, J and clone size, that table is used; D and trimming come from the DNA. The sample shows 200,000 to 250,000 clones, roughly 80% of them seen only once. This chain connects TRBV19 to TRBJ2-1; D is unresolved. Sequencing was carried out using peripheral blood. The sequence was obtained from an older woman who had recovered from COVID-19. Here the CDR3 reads CASSMAVGSYNEQFF. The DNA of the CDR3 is TGTGCCAGTAGTATGGCGGTAGGCTCCTACAATGAGCAGTTCTTC.